What follows is one T cell receptor beta chain and its context. V shed 6 bases and J shed 6 bases, with 13 bases lying between them. This CDR3 is built from 13 residues. The data originate from a study of blood T cell repertoires in COVID-19. Across the whole study: Collection of acute and convalescent COVID-19 samples took place in the United States, Italy and Spain. Nucleic acid was either cDNA or gDNA, and it came from T cells, B-cell-depleted T cells, or PBMCs.

The authors' processing: Reference gene primer amplification gave nucleated cell count estimates. Clones were read by immunoSEQ multiplex PCR, and TCRdb kept only the in-frame ones, dropping some. V and J calls and clone size are given by that table; D and trimming were obtained from the DNA. The table shows roughly 200,000 clones, with 65% to 85% occurring only once. The specimen was peripheral blood. This clonotype originated in a man aged 35 to 55 with active or convalescent COVID-19. J is TRBJ2-3 and V is TRBV12-3 or TRBV12-4, with D uncertain. DNA of the CDR3: TGTGCCAGCAGCCCGAACGAGGTTGATACGCAGTATTTT. Residues: CASSPNEVDTQYF.